This TCR beta chain was captured by sequencing in a study of T-cell memory formation after mild COVID-19. For the study at large: The TCR clusters were mostly specific to one donor. Findings of the study overall: CD4+ clones that contracted lay mainly in CM and EM; CD8+ ones lay in EMRA. Clones that contracted from day 15 to 85 had balanced CD4/CD8; later expanders were CD4+ biased.

TCRdb recomputed calls from the 5' RACE reads with MiXCR, one row per CDR3 protein. Found here are more than 250,000 distinct CDR3 sequences, about 16% of them singletons; the top ten hold 23%. This clonotype was recorded many times. Its antigen remains unidentified. From germline, CDR1 is SEHNR and CDR2 FQNEAQ (reference sequence). The J segment lost 4 bases and the V segment lost 4 bases, leaving 6 bases of the junction unmatched. CDR3 length: 14 amino acids. V is TRBV7-9 and J is TRBJ2-5, with 7 bases matching TRBD2. This sequence was found in a man younger than 35 who had mild COVID-19 (a few samples of this study predate the infection). Cell type and time point are not known. The sample was PBMCs or a T cell subset sorted from them (not recorded which). CDR3: CASSYLGGGETQYF. The CDR3 bases are TGTGCCAGCAGCTACCTCGGCGGGGGAGAGACCCAGTACTTC.